Listed below are T cell receptor beta chains from one sample, sequenced in a study of identifying expanded T cells in peripheral blood. Generated by immunoSEQ multiplex PCR, the TCRdb table keeps only in-frame clones and is missing some. The top ten hold roughly 15% of the sample, which has 90,000 to 120,000 clones, 85% to 90% seen once. Input material: blood. These receptors originate from a person aged 18 to 69 in good health. Each CDR3 is given with its conserved first and last residue. D genes are given only for firm matches. Size is omitted from some rows. Given values are once, few, many or a class for expanded clones.

>NA|TRBV30|TRBJ1-1|NA
CAWRLGRMNTEAFF
TGTGCCTGGAGGTTGGGGCGTATGAACACTGAAGCTTTCTTT
>TRBD2|TRBV4-3|TRBJ2-3|NA
CASSVGRSTDTQYF
TGCGCCAGCAGTGTCGGGAGGAGTACGGATACGCAGTATTTT
>NA|TRBV7-9|TRBJ1-2|NA
CASSLRGIQDGYTF
TGTGCCAGCAGCTTGCGCGGGATTCAGGATGGCTACACCTTC
>NA|TRBV6-6|TRBJ2-4|NA
CASSLGGGWGNIQYF
TGTGCCAGCAGTCTAGGAGGGGGCTGGGGAAACATTCAGTACTTC
>NA|TRBV7-2|TRBJ2-7|NA
CASSLAPGDLLVEQYF
TGTGCCAGCAGCTTAGCCCCCGGGGACCTCCTGGTAGAGCAGTACTTC
>TRBD2|TRBV5-4|TRBJ2-1|NA
CASSLPDGTSGGEQFF
TGTGCCAGCAGCTTACCCGACGGGACTAGCGGGGGAGAGCAGTTCTTC
>NA|TRBV15|TRBJ1-2|NA
CATSRVRTRDYGYTF
TGTGCCACCAGCAGAGTCCGCACGCGGGACTATGGCTACACCTTC
>NA|TRBV9|TRBJ1-5|NA
CASSVGLSQPQHF
TGTGCCAGCAGCGTAGGCCTCAGCCAGCCCCAGCATTTT
>NA|TRBV14|TRBJ2-7|NA
CASSSWGQAEQYF
TGTGCCAGCAGCTCTTGGGGCCAGGCTGAGCAGTACTTC
>NA|TRBV27|TRBJ2-5|NA
CASSLSGETQYF
TGTGCCAGCAGTTTATCTGGGGAGACCCAGTACTTC
>NA|TRBV2|TRBJ2-5|NA
CAIPDQETQYF
TGTGCCATCCCGGACCAAGAGACCCAGTACTTC
>TRBD1|TRBV5-4|TRBJ2-4|NA
CASSLGGGENIQYF
TGTGCCAGCAGCTTGGGAGGGGGCGAAAACATTCAGTACTTC
>TRBD1|TRBV7-9|TRBJ1-4|NA
CASSRTQGARDEKLFF
TGTGCCAGCAGCCGCACCCAGGGGGCGCGTGATGAAAAACTGTTTTTT
>NA|TRBV5-1|TRBJ1-2|few
CASSSLNYGYTF
TGCGCCAGCAGCTCCCTCAACTATGGCTACACCTTC
>NA|TRBV5-8|TRBJ1-1|few
CASSFPAEAFF
TGTGCCAGCAGCTTCCCGGCTGAAGCTTTCTTT
>TRBD1|TRBV12-5|TRBJ1-1|NA
CASGLVPLTTGVAEAFF
TGTGCTAGTGGTTTGGTACCCCTAACCACAGGGGTCGCTGAAGCTTTCTTT
>NA|TRBV2|TRBJ2-7|NA
CASSESDYEQYF
TGTGCCAGCAGTGAATCGGACTACGAGCAGTACTTC
>NA|TRBV7-9|TRBJ2-5|NA
CASSLKYGGVGTQYF
TGTGCCAGCAGCTTAAAGTATGGCGGGGTAGGGACCCAGTACTTC
>NA|TRBV7-9|TRBJ1-1|NA
CASSFPGGLNTEAFF
TGTGCCAGCAGTTTTCCCGGTGGACTGAACACTGAAGCTTTCTTT
>NA|TRBV5-1|TRBJ2-3|once
CASSLEYVRADTDTQYF
TGCGCCAGCAGCTTGGAGTATGTCCGGGCGGATACAGATACGCAGTATTTT
>TRBD1|TRBV19|TRBJ2-5|NA
CATTGASQETQYF
TGTGCCACGACAGGGGCGAGTCAAGAGACCCAGTACTTC
>NA|TRBV9|TRBJ1-3|NA
CASSVGSVDSGNTIYF
TGTGCCAGCAGCGTGGGCTCTGTAGATTCTGGAAACACCATATATTTT
>TRBD1|TRBV11-2|TRBJ1-2|once
CASSSHRGIVEGYTF
TGTGCCAGCAGCTCCCACAGGGGGATAGTGGAAGGCTACACCTTC
>NA|TRBV25-1|TRBJ2-2|many
CASSEFGAGELFF
TGTGCCAGCAGTGAATTCGGGGCCGGGGAGCTGTTTTTT
>NA|TRBV5-4|TRBJ2-5|NA
CASSLTGETQYF
TGTGCCAGCAGCTTGACCGGGGAGACCCAGTACTTC
>TRBD2|TRBV6-5|TRBJ2-7|once
CASSRGTSGIREQYF
TGTGCCAGCAGCCGCGGGACTAGCGGGATTAGGGAGCAGTACTTC
>NA|TRBV7-8|TRBJ2-1|NA
CASSLGNEQFF
TGTGCCAGCAGCTTAGGAAATGAGCAGTTCTTC
>NA|TRBV6-5|TRBJ1-2|NA
CASSPITQLYGYTF
TGTGCCAGCAGTCCAATAACACAGCTCTATGGCTACACCTTC
>TRBD2|TRBV6-6|TRBJ2-3|once
CASSYGGGPTDTQYF
TGTGCCAGCAGTTACGGCGGGGGGCCAACAGATACGCAGTATTTT
>NA|TRBV7-2|TRBJ1-1|NA
CASSLAADLSAYEAFF
TGTGCCAGCAGCTTAGCGGCCGATCTTTCCGCCTATGAAGCTTTCTTT
>TRBD1|TRBV30|TRBJ2-5|few
CAWRGGQGAETQYF
TGTGCCTGGAGGGGGGGACAGGGGGCAGAGACCCAGTACTTC
>TRBD1|TRBV5-4|TRBJ2-5|NA
CASSRDSREETQYF
TGTGCCAGCTCTAGGGACAGCCGAGAAGAGACCCAGTACTTC
>TRBD2|TRBV5-4|TRBJ2-3|NA
CASSAARGGPDTQYF
TGTGCCAGCAGCGCCGCCCGGGGGGGCCCAGATACGCAGTATTTT
>TRBD1|TRBV18|TRBJ2-5|NA
CASTGTGGLGETQYF
TGTGCCAGCACAGGGACAGGAGGGCTGGGAGAGACCCAGTACTTC
>TRBD2|TRBV11-2|TRBJ2-1|NA
CASSLLGLAGALYNEQFF
TGTGCCAGCAGCTTACTCGGACTAGCGGGGGCCCTCTACAATGAGCAGTTCTTC
>NA|TRBV7-9|TRBJ2-7|NA
CASSRDGQTYEQYF
TGTGCCAGCAGCCGGGACGGACAAACCTACGAGCAGTACTTC
>NA|TRBV2|TRBJ2-2|NA
CASVWGVGRNTGELFF
TGTGCCAGCGTCTGGGGGGTCGGGCGCAACACCGGGGAGCTGTTTTTT
>NA|TRBV5-1|TRBJ1-4|NA
CASKQNGGDEKLFF
TGCGCCAGCAAACAAAATGGCGGGGACGAAAAACTGTTTTTT
>NA|TRBV7-9|TRBJ2-6|NA
CASSETRRGANVLTF
TGTGCCAGCAGCGAGACCAGGCGAGGGGCCAACGTCCTGACTTTC
>NA|TRBV5-5|TRBJ2-5|NA
CASSLEGTGGETQYF
TGTGCCAGCAGCTTGGAGGGGACGGGCGGAGAGACCCAGTACTTC
>NA|TRBV25-1|TRBJ1-5|NA
CAIPRTPRGHQPQHF
TGTGCCATACCCCGGACCCCGAGGGGACACCAGCCCCAGCATTTT
>TRBD2|TRBV11-2|TRBJ2-7|NA
CASSVSGGANEQYF
TGTGCCAGCAGCGTTAGCGGGGGGGCTAACGAGCAGTACTTC
>NA|TRBV18|TRBJ2-1|NA
CASSPPSGGDGYEQFF
TGTGCCAGCTCACCACCTTCCGGCGGGGACGGGTATGAGCAGTTCTTC
>NA|TRBV5-5|TRBJ1-1|once
CASSADGGYLAEAFF
TGTGCCAGCAGCGCGGACGGGGGCTACTTGGCTGAAGCTTTCTTT
>TRBD1|TRBV4-1|TRBJ2-7|NA
CASSLYIPTGEDAGEQYF
TGCGCCAGCAGCCTATATATTCCAACAGGGGAAGATGCGGGCGAGCAGTACTTC
>NA|TRBV4-3|TRBJ2-2|NA
CASSLDYTGELFF
TGCGCCAGCAGCTTAGACTACACCGGGGAGCTGTTTTTT
>TRBD1|TRBV27|TRBJ2-7|NA
CASSSRDRWTYEQYF
TGTGCCAGCAGTTCCCGGGACAGATGGACCTACGAGCAGTACTTC
>NA|TRBV6-5|TRBJ1-2|few
CASSYQGVGGYGYTF
TGTGCCAGCAGTTACCAAGGGGTAGGGGGCTATGGCTACACCTTC
>NA|TRBV4-2|TRBJ1-5|NA
CASSQGQGVSNQPQHF
TGTGCCAGCAGCCAAGGGCAGGGTGTAAGCAATCAGCCCCAGCATTTT
>NA|TRBV7-8|TRBJ1-4|NA
CASSLVGGYNEKLFF
TGTGCCAGCAGCTTAGTCGGGGGCTATAATGAAAAACTGTTTTTT